This TCR beta chain was sequenced in a study of cytomegalovirus exposure and HLA in healthy donors. PCR was performed using 60 Vbeta and 13 Jbeta primers. Per the authors' pipeline: Roughly 11 million shared chains were among tens of millions of unique TCR beta chains counted in a later analysis. Produced via immunoSEQ multiplex PCR; TCRdb's table is partial and in-frame only. From that table come the V and J calls and clone size; the DNA was used to work out D and trimming. The sample has about 200,000 clones, roughly 86% seen once; the top ten hold around 3.6%. Details on this clone: What it recognizes is unknown.

General study findings and limits: TCR beta sequences reportedly predicted the HLA-A and HLA-B alleles of most subjects accurately. Per a later analysis, about 17,000 TCR beta sequences showed association with HLA alleles at 0.05 false discovery rate.

This CDR3 region has 16 residues. The J segment lost 4 bases and the V segment lost 0 bases, leaving 8 bases of the junction unmatched. Germline lookup yields CDR1 MGHRA and CDR2 YSYEKL. Samples came from healthy bone marrow donors. Source material: PBMCs. This chain links TRBV4-1 with TRBJ2-7, with 8 nucleotides matching TRBD2. This TCR was recovered from a middle-aged man in good health and CMV-seropositive. CDR3 coding DNA: TGCGCCAGCAGCCAAGAGCCGGGACTAGGTGTGTACGAGCAGTACTTC. Its translation is CASSQEPGLGVYEQYF.